The 8 T cell receptor beta chains below were found in one sample sequenced in a study of T cell clonality in common variable immunodeficiency. Study-wide results and limits: Reportedly, TCR beta sequences from common variable immunodeficiency showed fewer deletions and N-nucleotide insertions.

The antigens these receptors bind are not known. Here immunoSEQ multiplex PCR was the method, and the copy in TCRdb shows in-frame clones only, minus some. The sample yields 25,000 to 35,000 clones, without any singletons. Sequencing used peripheral blood mononuclear cells. The receptors derive from a human donor with common variable immunodeficiency.

This clone was seen at least ten times. Sequencing ends 3 residues short of the CDR3 end; the germline J gene provides the rest. The J gene is TRBJ1-5, the V gene TRBV20-1; the match to TRBD1 covers 8 bases. Germline CDR1 DFQATT, CDR2 SNEGSKA (reference sequence). Unmatched junction bases numbered 4, after V lost 5 bases and J lost 4 bases. The CDR3 has 13 residues. The CDR3 here is CSAGTGPNQPQHF. The part of the CDR3 DNA that was read is TGCAGTGCTGGGACAGGCCCTAATCAGCCC.

On this clone: The CDR3 end falls 3 residues outside the read, so it is completed with the germline J gene. The chain has TRBV2 and TRBJ2-2; 9 bases agree with TRBD2. This CDR3 has 17 residues. J gave up 2 bases and V 1 base, and 5 bases lay outside the gene matches. Germline assignment: CDR1 SNHLY and CDR2 FYNNEI. The sequenced part of the CDR3 DNA is TGTGCCAGCAGTGAAGGGGCGGGAGGGATAAACACCGGGGAG. It specifies CASSEGAGGINTGE. The complete CDR3 sequence is CASSEGAGGINTGELFF.

This clone has at least ten counts. Coverage ceases 3 residues before the CDR3 finishes, and the germline J gene fills in the end. The chain employs TRBV19 and TRBJ2-1; D is unresolved. This CDR3 has 15 residues. Deletions cut 7 bases from V and 7 bases from J, with 20 bases between. Germline V gives CDR1 LNHDA, CDR2 SQIVND (reference sequence). The part of the CDR3 DNA that was read is TGTGCCAGTACCATGAACGCACAGTTCGTTAATGAG. Its protein is CASTMNAQFVNE. The CDR3 reads in full as CASTMNAQFVNEQFF. Looking up the rest from reference TRBV19 and TRBJ2-1 gives the full variable domain: DGGITQSPKYLFRKEGQNVTLSCEQNLNHDAMYWYRQDPGQGLRLIYYSQIVNDFQKGDIAEGYSVSREKKESFPLTVTSAQKNPTAFYLCASTMNAQFVNEQFFGPGTRLTVL.

Worth noting for this clone: The CDR3 is cut off 3 residues early in the read; its end comes from the germline J gene. V is TRBV5-6 and J is TRBJ2-7, with TRBD2 identical over 7 bases. From germline, CDR1 is SGHDT and CDR2 YYEEEE. V lost 3 bases, J lost 2 bases, and 5 bases stayed unmatched. The CDR3 loop spans 14 amino acids. The sequenced CDR3 bases are TGTGCCAGCAGCTGGGCGGGAGCGCCCTACGAG. As protein: CASSWAGAPYE. The CDR3 in full is CASSWAGAPYEQYF. The full variable domain, its missing parts supplied by reference TRBV5-6 and TRBJ2-7, is DAGVTQSPTHLIKTRGQQVTLRCSPKSGHDTVSWYQQALGQGPQFIFQYYEEEERQRGNFPDRFSGHQFPNYSSELNVNALLLGDSALYLCASSWAGAPYEQYFGPGTRLTVT.

A word on this clone: The CDR3 is cut off 3 residues early in the read; its end comes from the germline J gene. The rearrangement joins TRBV19 to TRBJ2-1, with 8 bases lining up with TRBD1. CDR3 length equals 14 residues. CDR1 is LNHDA, CDR2 SQIVND, per germline (reference sequence). The junction had 9 bases not matched to a gene; V was cut back by 6 bases and J by 8 bases. The CDR3 protein is CASSGTGVVDEQFF. CDR3 DNA, as far as it was read: TGTGCCAGTAGCGGGACAGGAGTGGTCGATGAG. The full variable domain, its missing parts supplied by reference TRBV19 and TRBJ2-1, is DGGITQSPKYLFRKEGQNVTLSCEQNLNHDAMYWYRQDPGQGLRLIYYSQIVNDFQKGDIAEGYSVSREKKESFPLTVTSAQKNPTAFYLCASSGTGVVDEQFFGPGTRLTVL.

This clone was counted ten times or more. The CDR3 end lies 3 residues beyond the end of the read and is filled in from the germline J gene. The chain is built from TRBV5-1 and TRBJ1-1, with 9 bases identical to TRBD1. CDR1 is SGHRS, CDR2 YFSETQ, per germline. V gave up 6 bases and J gave up 0 bases; unmatched junction bases: 3. CDR3 length equals 14 residues. CDR3 region: CASTGQGMNTEAFF. Incomplete CDR3 DNA: TGCGCCAGCACCGGACAGGGGATGAACACTGAA.

This clone was seen a handful of times. The read ends 3 residues shy of where the CDR3 ends; the end is completed using the germline J gene. The chain joins TRBV5-1 to TRBJ2-3, with D perhaps TRBD1 (5 bases). This CDR3 is built from 12 residues. Germline CDR1 SGHRS, CDR2 YFSETQ. The V and J ends lost 3 bases and 6 bases respectively, with 8 bases between them. CDR3 loop: CASSSGSDTQYF. The covered CDR3 bases are TGCGCCAGCAGCTCAGGGTCGGATACG.

This clone has more than one count but fewer than ten. Sequencing ends 3 residues short of the CDR3 end; the germline J gene provides the rest. The chain combines TRBV19 with TRBJ2-5; TRBD2 might be the D (5 bases). Germline CDR1 is LNHDA and CDR2 is SQIVND (reference sequence). This CDR3 is built from 10 residues. V gave up 10 bases and J gave up 7 bases, with 10 bases separating them. The DNA read from the CDR3 is TGTGCCACCGGCGCGGGGACC. It codes for CATGAGT. The entire CDR3 sequence reads CATGAGTQYF.